The 3 T cell receptor beta chains reported below all come from one sample, sequenced in a study of T cells in Graves' hyperthyroidism and ophthalmopathy. The CDR3 regions of TCR beta were amplified from RNA transcripts. HTBI primers were employed in a first-round RT-PCR of the TCR CDR3. Each CDR3 protein is one row after TCRdb ran MiXCR on the multiplex PCR reads. The data contain 500,000 or so distinct CDR3 sequences, roughly 15% of them singletons. The sample taken for sequencing was blood. The receptor set was obtained from a young woman with Graves' ophthalmopathy.

In this sample, this clonotype turned up many times. V usage is TRBV11-3 and J usage is TRBJ2-1; no clear D gene. The CDR3 covers 14 residues. The V end lost 0 bases, the J end lost 9 bases, and 12 bases lay between the germline ends. Germline CDR1 is SGHNT and CDR2 is YENEEA. DNA for the CDR3: TGTGCCAGCAGCTTAGAGCCCAAAGCTGGTGAGCAGTTCTTC. Protein product: CASSLEPKAGEQFF.

This clonotype has ten or more counts. The chain links TRBV11-2 to TRBJ2-2; D is undetermined. This CDR3 comprises 13 residues. Between the trimmed V and J ends, which lost 5 bases and 1 base, there was a span of 5 bases. Germline-derived CDR1 and CDR2 are SGHAT and FQNNGV. CDR3 loop: CASSAENTGELFF. CDR3 nucleotides: TGTGCCAGCAGCGCAGAGAACACCGGGGAGCTGTTTTTT.

The chain uses TRBV2 and TRBJ2-3, with 11 bases aligning to TRBD2. Losses at the gene ends were 2 bases for V and 6 bases for J; bases not matched to a gene: 4. Germline V lookup: CDR1 SNHLY, CDR2 FYNNEI. The CDR3 consists of 15 residues. The CDR3 bases are TGTGCCAGCAGTGAACCGACTAGCGGGGAGGATACGCAGTATTTT. Amino acids: CASSEPTSGEDTQYF. The full variable domain, rest sourced from reference TRBV2 and TRBJ2-3, is EPEVTQTPSHQVTQMGQEVILRCVPISNHLYFYWYRQILGQKVEFLVSFYNNEISEKSEIFDDQFSVERPDGSNFTLKIRSTKLEDSAMYFCASSEPTSGEDTQYFGPGTRLTVL.